A single sample gave rise to the 21 T cell receptor beta chains below, sequenced in a study of blood T cell repertoires in COVID-19. Some clones are missing from TCRdb's copy, which holds only in-frame ones; the method was immunoSEQ multiplex PCR. Of fewer than 350,000 clones detected, about 85% appear once; the ten largest clones hold about 2.7%. Specimen: PBMCs or T cells enriched from blood (not recorded which). Receptor source: a woman aged 45-65 years who had recovered from COVID-19.

This clone was detected only a few times. V gene TRBV27 combines with J gene TRBJ1-6; 7 nucleotides align to TRBD1. CDR1 MNHEY and CDR2 SMNVEV come from the germline V gene (reference sequence). The CDR3 loop spans 14 amino acids. V shed 3 bases, J shed 8 bases, and the junction held 4 bases outside the gene matches. In nucleotides, the CDR3 is TGTGCCAGCAGTTTCCGACAGGGACATTCACCCCTCCACTTT. Its protein product is CASSFRQGHSPLHF.

The genes are TRBV29-1 and TRBJ2-7; 7 nucleotides line up with TRBD1. The CDR3 has 15 residues. V lost 6 bases and J lost 3; bases outside the gene matches: 14. The V gene's germline CDR1 is SQVTM and CDR2 ANQGSEA. The CDR3 nucleotides are TGCAGCGTCGCTGACTGGACAGGTAGAATCTACGAGCAGTACTTC. Residues: CSVADWTGRIYEQYF.

The J gene is TRBJ1-4, the V gene TRBV28, with 7 bases fitting TRBD1. There are 18 residues in the CDR3. The junction had 20 bases not matched to a gene; V was cut back by 6 bases and J by 7 bases. From germline, CDR1 is MDHEN and CDR2 SYDVKM. CDR3 DNA: TGTGCCAGCAGGGTAGCGGGGGACAGATCGGGAAAGGGTGAAAAACTGTTTTTT. It specifies CASRVAGDRSGKGEKLFF.

The rearrangement uses TRBV12-3 or TRBV12-4 and TRBJ1-1; TRBD1 might be the D (5 bases). Trimming stripped 7 bases from V and 5 bases from J, with 11 bases between. CDR3 length equals 12 residues. DNA of the CDR3: TGTGCCAGCACTCGGGGGGAGACTGAAGCTTTCTTT. Its translation is CASTRGETEAFF.

V is TRBV29-1 and J is TRBJ1-1; D is uncertain. The CDR3 totals 11 residues. Trimming took 5 bases from V and 5 from J, leaving 9 bases between them. Germline V lookup: CDR1 SQVTM, CDR2 ANQGSEA. The CDR3 nucleotides read TGCAGCGTTAGAGTAGCGACTGAAGCTTTCTTT. It yields the protein CSVRVATEAFF.

The rearrangement links TRBV5-1 to TRBJ1-1, with 8 nucleotides matching TRBD1. Trimming cost V 4 bases and J 4 bases; bases outside gene matches: 9. CDR1 is SGHRS, CDR2 YFSETQ, per germline. CDR3 size: 15 residues. The CDR3 region has the DNA TGCGCCAGCAGCCGTGGGCAGGGGGCTATCACTGAAGCTTTCTTT. It translates to CASSRGQGAITEAFF.

The genes are TRBV19 and TRBJ2-2, with TRBD1 matching over 7 bases. V was clipped by 3 bases and J by 6 bases; unmatched bases: 4. The CDR3 runs to 14 residues. Germline CDR1 is LNHDA and CDR2 is SQIVND (reference sequence). CDR3 DNA sequence: TGTGCCAGTAGTATCACAGGGGAGTCCGGGGAGCTGTTTTTT. Residues: CASSITGESGELFF.

The chain recombines TRBV6-5 with TRBJ2-2; 11 bases match TRBD1. J was trimmed by 6 bases and V by 6 bases; bases with no gene match: 6. This CDR3 has 15 residues. Germline CDR1 reads MNHEY; CDR2 reads SVGAGI. The CDR3 DNA is TGTGCCAGCAGGGACAGGGGGCGCGGGTCCGGGGAGCTGTTTTTT. It translates to CASRDRGRGSGELFF.

This clone appeared a few times. The rearrangement links TRBV5-1 to TRBJ2-1; D might be TRBD2 (5 bases). Germline CDR1 reads SGHRS; CDR2 reads YFSETQ. The CDR3 sequence is 15 residues long. V was pared by 0 bases and J by 3 bases, with 10 bases between. The DNA for the CDR3 is TGCGCCAGCAGCTTGGAAAGCGGAGTCTACAATGAGCAGTTCTTC. Translating it yields CASSLESGVYNEQFF.

The CDR3 DNA sequence: TGTGCCAGCAGTGAAGGGGGGGGCCCCTACGAGCAGTACTTC. Translating gives CASSEGGGPYEQYF. The V call is TRBV6-1, the J call TRBJ2-7; tentatively, D is TRBD2 (7 bases). The CDR3 sequence is 14 residues long. CDR1 and CDR2 from the germline V gene are MNHNS and SASEGT. Trimming removed 1 base at V and 2 bases at J, with 9 bases between.

The rearrangement uses TRBV28 and TRBJ2-1, with 14 bases matching TRBD2. Germline CDR1 is MDHEN and CDR2 is SYDVKM. Germline trimming cut 5 bases from V and 13 bases from J; bases unmatched to any gene: 10. The CDR3 length is 15 residues. Here the CDR3 reads CASSQRLAGGTLQFF. CDR3 DNA: TGTGCCAGCAGTCAAAGACTAGCGGGGGGGACCTTACAGTTCTTC.

J is TRBJ2-7 and V is TRBV15, with TRBD1 matching over 7 bases. Germline CDR1 and CDR2: LNHNV and YYDKDF (reference sequence). The V and J ends lost 1 base and 2 bases, in that order; junction bases with no gene match: 5. CDR3 length: 15 residues. The CDR3 region has the DNA TGTGCCACCAGCAGAGGGGACAGACCTCCCTACGAGCAGTACTTC. The encoded protein is CATSRGDRPPYEQYF. Supplemented by reference TRBV15 and TRBJ2-7, the full variable domain reads DAMVIQNPRYQVTQFGKPVTLSCSQTLNHNVMYWYQQKSSQAPKLLFHYYDKDFNNEADTPDNFQSRRPNTSFCFLDIRSPGLGDTAMYLCATSRGDRPPYEQYFGPGTRLTVT.

This chain joins TRBV5-4 and TRBJ1-2, with a weak D call TRBD1 (6 bases). The CDR3 length is 14 residues. V lost 0 bases and J 4 bases, leaving 10 bases between the germline ends. Germline CDR1 SGHNT, CDR2 YYREEE (reference sequence). The CDR3 DNA reads TGTGCCAGCAGCTTGGGTTTGGGGGCCTATGGCTACACCTTC. It translates to CASSLGLGAYGYTF. The full variable domain, with the rest looked up from reference TRBV5-4 and TRBJ1-2, is ETGVTQSPTHLIKTRGQQVTLRCSSQSGHNTVSWYQQALGQGPQFIFQYYREEENGRGNFPPRFSGLQFPNYSSELNVNALELDDSALYLCASSLGLGAYGYTFGSGTRLTVV.

V and J are TRBV2 and TRBJ2-1, with TRBD2 matching over 7 bases. V gave up 3 bases and J gave up 8 bases; unmatched junction bases: 10. Germline V CDR1 and CDR2: SNHLY, FYNNEI. The CDR3 loop spans 15 amino acids. CDR3 in amino acids: CASSEDWGGNDEQFF. CDR3 sequence (DNA): TGTGCCAGCAGTGAGGACTGGGGAGGGAATGATGAGCAGTTCTTC.

The chain combines TRBV5-1 with TRBJ1-4; D unclear. The CDR3 runs 17 residues. V lost 1 base and J lost 3, with 16 bases in between. Per germline, CDR1 SGHRS and CDR2 YFSETQ. CDR3 bases: TGCGCCAGCAGCTTGTCCCCGGGGATGGTGGCTAATGAAAAACTGTTTTTT. Amino acid sequence: CASSLSPGMVANEKLFF.

V and J are TRBV7-9 and TRBJ1-2; D is perhaps TRBD1 (5 bases). The germline V and J ends were trimmed by 5 bases and 7 bases, with 14 bases remaining between them. CDR1 and CDR2 (germline): SEHNR, FQNEAQ (reference sequence). This CDR3 region has 13 residues. The CDR3 region is CASSPTTGGGYTF. Written as DNA, the CDR3 is TGTGCCAGCAGCCCAACAACAGGTGGTGGCTACACCTTC.

The chain is built from TRBV19 and TRBJ1-6; a weak D match, TRBD1 (6 bases). The CDR3 covers 14 residues. The V end was cut by 8 bases, the J end by 6 bases, with 14 bases between. The germline V gene has CDR1 LNHDA and CDR2 SQIVND (reference sequence). CDR3 DNA sequence: TGTGCCAGTCAGAGGGGGGGTGGTAATTCACCCCTCCACTTT. Protein: CASQRGGGNSPLHF. The full variable domain, rest sourced from reference TRBV19 and TRBJ1-6, is DGGITQSPKYLFRKEGQNVTLSCEQNLNHDAMYWYRQDPGQGLRLIYYSQIVNDFQKGDIAEGYSVSREKKESFPLTVTSAQKNPTAFYLCASQRGGGNSPLHFGNGTRLTVT.

The chain carries TRBV4-1 and TRBJ1-1; 7 nucleotides agree with TRBD1. CDR1 is MGHRA and CDR2 is YSYEKL in the germline V gene. The CDR3 is 14 residues long. V lost 5 bases and J lost 4; bases outside the gene matches: 7. CDR3 residues: CASSSYRGVTEAFF. CDR3 coding DNA: TGCGCCAGCAGCTCCTACAGGGGAGTCACTGAAGCTTTCTTT.

The chain couples TRBV6-2 or TRBV6-3 to TRBJ2-7; 10 bases fit TRBD2. This CDR3 has 15 amino acids. Trimming removed 5 bases from V and 0 bases from J; junction bases left unmatched: 4. Per germline, CDR1 MNHEY and CDR2 SVGEGT. The CDR3 spells CASSTSGRASYEQYF. CDR3 DNA sequence: TGTGCCAGCAGTACGAGCGGGAGGGCCTCCTACGAGCAGTACTTC.

The chain recombines TRBV30 with TRBJ1-1; TRBD1 matches at 7 bases. Germline V gene data show CDR1 as GTSNPN and CDR2 as SVGIG (reference sequence). The CDR3 is 12 amino acids. After removal of 6 bases from V and 9 bases from J, the junction contained 10 bases not matched to a gene. The DNA of the CDR3 is TGTGCCTGTCACAGGGGCGCGGGCCAAGCTTTCTTT. Translation: CACHRGAGQAFF.

The V gene is TRBV5-1, the J gene TRBJ2-1, with TRBD2 matching over 13 bases. The length of the CDR3 is 20 residues. Germline-derived CDR1 and CDR2 are SGHRS and YFSETQ. Trimming cost V 3 bases and J 5 bases; bases outside gene matches: 17. The CDR3 spells CASSSRTEGLAGARHNEQFF. CDR3 DNA: TGCGCCAGCAGCTCCCGGACGGAAGGACTAGCGGGGGCCCGACACAATGAGCAGTTCTTC.